One and the same sample provided the 31 T cell receptor beta chains below, sequenced in a study of cytomegalovirus exposure and HLA in healthy donors. The PCR ran on 60 Vbeta and 13 Jbeta primers. Assay: immunoSEQ multiplex PCR; the TCRdb copy retains only in-frame clones and omits some. The profile shows some 120,000 clones, roughly 82% of them singletons. Sequencing used PBMCs. The receptor set was obtained from a human donor in good health.

The gene calls are TRBV10-3 and TRBJ2-7, with 7 bases that match TRBD2. Germline trimming cut 0 bases from V and 0 bases from J; bases unmatched to any gene: 8. The CDR3 spans 17 residues. The germline V gene encodes CDR1 ENHRY and CDR2 SYGVKD. The CDR3 DNA is TGTGCCATCAGTGAGTCGGTCGGGAGGCCAGACTCCTACGAGCAGTACTTC. Protein: CAISESVGRPDSYEQYF.

This clone showed up just a few times. The chain joins TRBV7-9 to TRBJ1-4; D unresolved. Germline V CDR1 and CDR2: SEHNR, FQNEAQ (reference sequence). CDR3 size: 12 residues. With 1 base removed from V and 13 bases from J, the gap between germline ends came to 10 bases. The CDR3: CASSLDYGGLFF. The DNA of the CDR3 is TGTGCCAGCAGCTTAGACTACGGAGGACTGTTTTTT.

The genes are TRBV11-1 and TRBJ2-6, with 9 positions matching TRBD1. CDR1 and CDR2 from the germline V gene are SGHAT and FQDESV (reference sequence). Trimming cost V 5 bases and J 4 bases; bases outside gene matches: 6. CDR3 length equals 16 residues. CDR3 protein: CASSPGTGKGANVLTF. In DNA, the CDR3 is TGTGCCAGCAGCCCCGGGACAGGGAAGGGGGCCAACGTCCTGACTTTC.

This chain uses TRBV6-4 with TRBJ2-2; D unresolved. V was clipped by 8 bases and J by 0 bases, with 10 bases between them. CDR1 is MRHNA, CDR2 SNTAGT, per germline. CDR3 length equals 14 residues. The CDR3 region is CASRPGPNTGELFF. CDR3 DNA: TGTGCCAGCCGGCCAGGCCCGAACACCGGGGAGCTGTTTTTT.

J is TRBJ2-7 and V is TRBV5-1; possibly TRBD1 for D (6 bases). The ends were cut back, 4 bases at V and 5 bases at J, with 28 bases in the middle. CDR1 is SGHRS and CDR2 is YFSETQ in the germline V gene. There are 18 residues in the CDR3. The CDR3 region is CASSDPRGIPLSVDEQYF. The CDR3 DNA sequence: TGCGCCAGCAGCGATCCGAGGGGGATCCCATTATCCGTCGACGAGCAGTACTTC.

The CDR3 protein is CASSLRGGIYNEQFF. CDR3 coding DNA: TGTGCCAGCAGCTTAAGGGGAGGCATCTACAATGAGCAGTTCTTC. This sequence joins TRBV7-3 and TRBJ2-1; TRBD2 is a possible D gene (6 bases). Germline CDR1 reads SGHTA; CDR2 reads FQGTGA. V lost 1 base to trimming and J lost 3 bases, with 10 bases between them. The CDR3 contains 15 residues.

This clone was seen more than once but under ten times. The gene calls are TRBV5-1 and TRBJ1-4; D call uncertain. Trimming shortened V by 1 base and J by 0 bases, and 10 bases separated the two germline ends. Germline CDR1 is SGHRS and CDR2 is YFSETQ. The CDR3 is 16 residues long. The CDR3 nucleotides are TGCGCCAGCAGCTTGTCCGGGTCTGCAACTAATGAAAAACTGTTTTTT. The encoded protein is CASSLSGSATNEKLFF.

The V gene is TRBV19, the J gene TRBJ2-1; 9 nucleotides agree with TRBD2. CDR1 and CDR2 from the germline V gene are LNHDA and SQIVND (reference sequence). The length of the CDR3 is 17 residues. V was pared by 5 bases and J by 0 bases, with 8 bases of the junction left unmatched. CDR3 protein: CASSRLADLSSYNEQFF. DNA for the CDR3: TGTGCCAGTAGTCGACTAGCGGATTTAAGCTCCTACAATGAGCAGTTCTTC.

This clone was seen a handful of times. The junction shows a germline mismatch at one end, possibly a read error. The chain is built from TRBV5-4 and TRBJ2-7; 7 bases agree with TRBD1. This CDR3 comprises 13 residues. Germline lookup yields CDR1 SGHNT and CDR2 YYREEE (reference sequence). The CDR3 loop reads CASSLDRDANRGF. The DNA for the CDR3 is TGTGCCAGCTCTCTTGACCGGGACGCCAACAGGGGCTTC.

V and J are TRBV2 and TRBJ2-7; a weak D match, TRBD1 (5 bases). Looked up from germline, CDR1 is SNHLY and CDR2 is FYNNEI. The CDR3 contains 13 residues. Trimming shortened V by 4 bases and J by 5 bases, and 12 bases separated the two germline ends. In DNA form, the CDR3 reads TGTGCCAGCAGTGCGATTACAGGTCACGAGCAGTACTTC. Translating gives CASSAITGHEQYF.

Only a few counts were recorded for this clone. The chain uses TRBV5-6 and TRBJ2-1; TRBD2 agrees at 12 bases. There are 15 residues in the CDR3. V dropped 2 bases and J dropped 9; count of bases not matched to a gene: 6. In germline, CDR1 is SGHDT, CDR2 YYEEEE. The CDR3 nucleotides read TGTGCCAGCAGCTTTAAGACTAGCGGGAGAGGTGAGCAGTTCTTC. Encoded protein: CASSFKTSGRGEQFF.

The chain combines TRBV19 with TRBJ1-5, with 8 bases identical to TRBD1. CDR3 length: 16 amino acids. V was clipped by 3 bases and J by 6 bases; unmatched bases: 10. CDR1 and CDR2 (germline): LNHDA, SQIVND (reference sequence). The CDR3 nucleotides are TGTGCCAGTAGTATCGGTCAAGACAGGGGTGGTCAGCCCCAGCATTTT. Protein product: CASSIGQDRGGQPQHF.

This clone came up once. The junction differs from germline at one of its ends, possibly a read error. The rearrangement uses TRBV7-9 and TRBJ1-1; TRBD1 is a possible D gene (5 bases). In germline, CDR1 is SEHNR, CDR2 FQNEAQ (reference sequence). The CDR3 length is 15 residues. The CDR3 is CSSSLATGFNTEAFF. The CDR3 bases are TGTTCCAGCAGCTTAGCCACAGGTTTTAACACTGAAGCTTTCTTT.

The chain has TRBV5-1 and TRBJ2-1; 9 nucleotides agree with TRBD1. Losses at the gene ends were 0 bases for V and 3 bases for J; bases not matched to a gene: 7. Germline assignment: CDR1 SGHRS and CDR2 YFSETQ. There are 17 residues in the CDR3. The CDR3 DNA reads TGCGCCAGCAGCTTGGGGCAGGGACAGGGCTACTACAATGAGCAGTTCTTC. Its protein product is CASSLGQGQGYYNEQFF.

This clone was seen a few times. The chain uses TRBV20-1 and TRBJ1-2; D not resolved. Trimming stripped 2 bases from V and 8 bases from J, with 9 bases between. Per germline, CDR1 DFQATT and CDR2 SNEGSKA (reference sequence). The CDR3 is 11 residues long. The CDR3, as DNA: TGCAGTGCTAGATTTCCAGCGGGCTACACCTTC. Translated, it gives CSARFPAGYTF.

This clone was recorded once. As DNA, the CDR3 is TGTGCCACCCGAAGTGGGGCGGGAGAGAACACCGGGGAGCTGTTTTTT. Its translation: CATRSGAGENTGELFF. The rearrangement links TRBV10-3 to TRBJ2-2, with TRBD2 matching over 7 bases. Losses at the gene ends were 10 bases for V and 1 base for J; bases not matched to a gene: 12. CDR1 is ENHRY and CDR2 is SYGVKD in the germline V gene. The CDR3 extends over 16 amino acids.

This chain joins TRBV5-1 and TRBJ1-1, with D possibly TRBD1 on 5 matching bases. The length of the CDR3 is 15 residues. Germline V gene sequence: CDR1 SGHRS, CDR2 YFSETQ. The V end lost 1 base, the J end lost 2 bases, and 12 bases lay between the germline ends. Here the CDR3 reads CASSLIPTENTEAFF. CDR3 bases: TGCGCCAGCAGCTTGATCCCGACAGAAAACACTGAAGCTTTCTTT.

A single count supports this clone. The CDR3 loop is CAPPGGEGYEQYF. The CDR3 bases are TGTGCCCCCCCGGGGGGAGAGGGCTACGAGCAGTACTTC. The genes are TRBV18 and TRBJ2-7, with 7 nucleotides matching TRBD2. V dropped 11 bases and J dropped 3; count of bases not matched to a gene: 10. In germline, CDR1 is KGHSH, CDR2 LQKENI. This CDR3 is built from 13 residues.

The chain carries TRBV6-5 and TRBJ1-5; 7 nucleotides agree with TRBD1. The V gene's germline CDR1 is MNHEY and CDR2 SVGAGI. V lost 6 bases and J lost 3; bases outside the gene matches: 2. This CDR3 has 13 residues. The CDR3 spells CASSGTDNQPQHF. The CDR3 nucleotides are TGTGCCAGCAGCGGGACAGACAATCAGCCCCAGCATTTT.

This chain joins TRBV9 and TRBJ2-1, with 12 bases that match TRBD2. CDR3 size: 17 residues. CDR1 SGDLS and CDR2 YYNGEE come from the germline V gene. V lost 1 base and J lost 9; bases outside the gene matches: 11. The CDR3 loop reads CASSVTLTSGSLGEQFF. CDR3 DNA sequence: TGTGCCAGCAGCGTAACCTTGACTAGCGGGAGTTTGGGTGAGCAGTTCTTC.

V gene TRBV9 combines with J gene TRBJ2-1, with D possibly TRBD2 on 5 matching bases. CDR3 length: 12 amino acids. V was cut by 0 bases and J by 10 bases, with 8 bases left in between. Germline CDR1 is SGDLS and CDR2 is YYNGEE. CDR3 loop: CASSVAGEEQFF. CDR3 bases: TGTGCCAGCAGCGTAGCCGGGGAAGAGCAGTTCTTC.

This chain links TRBV25-1 with TRBJ2-2; D is uncertain. The germline CDR1 and CDR2 sequences are MGHDK and SYGVNS. The CDR3 totals 14 residues. V lost 3 bases to trimming and J lost 1 base, with 6 bases between them. The CDR3 bases are TGTGCCAGCAGTGATTCCGGGAACACCGGGGAGCTGTTTTTT. This sequence encodes CASSDSGNTGELFF.

The chain joins TRBV6-1 to TRBJ1-2, with D possibly being TRBD1 (5 bases). The ends were cut back, 3 bases at V and 4 bases at J, with 9 bases in the middle. CDR1 and CDR2 from the germline V gene are MNHNS and SASEGT. CDR3 length: 13 residues. CDR3 region: CASSDGRAYGYTF. The DNA of the CDR3 is TGTGCCAGCAGTGATGGCAGGGCCTATGGCTACACCTTC.

The rearrangement joins TRBV5-1 to TRBJ2-1; 8 positions match TRBD2. The CDR3 extends over 16 amino acids. The V segment lost 5 bases and the J segment 2 bases; nucleotides outside the gene matches: 9. The germline CDR1 and CDR2 sequences are SGHRS and YFSETQ. The CDR3 nucleotides are TGCGCCAGCAGACTAGCGGCAACCTCGGCCTACAATGAGCAGTTCTTC. It specifies CASRLAATSAYNEQFF.

This clone was seen a handful of times. The gene calls are TRBV7-2 and TRBJ1-1; TRBD1 matches at 8 bases. This CDR3 spans 17 amino acids. Germline loops: CDR1 SGHTA, CDR2 FQGNSA. The ends lost 4 bases at V and 1 base at J; junction bases unmatched: 11. The CDR3 spells CASSYLDRDEANTEAFF. Here the CDR3 DNA reads TGTGCCAGCAGCTACCTGGACAGGGATGAAGCGAACACTGAAGCTTTCTTT.

CDR3 coding DNA: TGCGCCAGCAGAGGGACTAGCATAAACGAGCAGTACTTC. This gives the protein CASRGTSINEQYF. This chain connects TRBV10-2 to TRBJ2-7; 9 bases agree with TRBD2. CDR1 and CDR2 (germline): WSHSY, SAAADI. The CDR3 covers 13 residues. After removal of 6 bases from V and 5 bases from J, the junction contained 5 bases not matched to a gene.

The table lists this clone with a count of one. The V and J genes are TRBV9 and TRBJ2-7; 11 nucleotides agree with TRBD1. From germline, CDR1 is SGDLS and CDR2 YYNGEE. J gave up 4 bases and V 3 bases, and 6 bases lay outside the gene matches. The CDR3 totals 15 residues. CDR3 nucleotides: TGTGCCAGCAGCGCTAGGACAGGGGGCCCTTACGAGCAGTACTTC. It specifies CASSARTGGPYEQYF. The entire variable domain, with the rest obtained from reference TRBV9 and TRBJ2-7, is as follows: DSGVTQTPKHLITATGQRVTLRCSPRSGDLSVYWYQQSLDQGLQFLIQYYNGEERAKGNILERFSAQQFPDLHSELNLSSLELGDSALYFCASSARTGGPYEQYFGPGTRLTVT.

The V gene is TRBV4-2, the J gene TRBJ2-7; TRBD2 matches at 7 bases. Trimming took 4 bases from V and 0 from J; bases not matched to a gene: 9. Germline V gives CDR1 LGHNA, CDR2 YNFKEQ. The CDR3 is made up of 16 amino acids. CDR3 DNA sequence: TGTGCCAGCAGCCGAGGGTTAGCGGGCAGCTCCTACGAGCAGTACTTC. Its protein is CASSRGLAGSSYEQYF.

The chain recombines TRBV5-4 with TRBJ1-4; tentative D call: TRBD1 (6 bases). The CDR3 contains 14 residues. The V end lost 6 bases, the J end lost 5 bases, and 14 bases lay between the germline ends. Looked up from germline, CDR1 is SGHNT and CDR2 is YYREEE (reference sequence). This CDR3 is CASNPDRANEKLFF. The CDR3 DNA sequence: TGTGCCAGCAACCCGGACAGAGCAAATGAAAAACTGTTTTTT.

CDR3 sequence reads: CASSPPPGLARYNEQFF. The CDR3 region has the DNA TGTGCCAGCAGTCCCCCCCCGGGACTAGCGAGATACAATGAGCAGTTCTTC. The chain is built from TRBV27 and TRBJ2-1; 10 bases agree with TRBD2. The V and J ends lost 5 bases and 4 bases, in that order; junction bases with no gene match: 11. CDR1 is MNHEY and CDR2 is SMNVEV in the germline V gene (reference sequence). CDR3 length: 17 residues.

The chain has TRBV11-2 and TRBJ1-2; the D gene is possibly TRBD1 (5 bases). The CDR3 is made up of 16 amino acids. Trimming took 5 bases from V and 8 from J, leaving 24 bases between them. Germline assignment: CDR1 SGHAT and CDR2 FQNNGV. The CDR3 here is CASSNRGGPGTQGYTF. The CDR3 DNA reads as TGTGCCAGCAGCAACCGGGGGGGACCCGGGACGCAGGGCTACACCTTC.